This entry is about one TCR beta chain. What antigen it recognizes has not been identified. The record has no base qualities; no much larger clone is one base away. The data stem from a study of blood T cell repertoires in COVID-19 (dated by TCRdb to about 2020). Looking at the study overall: Samples from collaborators originated in the United States, Italy and Spain and spanned both the acute and convalescent phases of COVID-19. The material from the prospective study consisted of cDNA or gDNA derived from T cells, B-cell-depleted T cells, or PBMCs. Subjects who had been exposed to COVID-19, were actively infected with it, or had recovered from it provided the deeply sampled blood TCRbeta repertoires that made up the dataset. The repertoires were released in a freely available public database meant as a resource for research on the immune response to SARS-CoV-2. The samples were drawn from two sources: the first 160 participants of the ongoing ImmuneRACE study, and over 950 subjects contributed by 6 global collaborators. Nearly every sample came with metadata listing a de-identified subject ID, COVID-19 status, age in years and sex. Where available, HLA class I and class II types were obtained from metadata supplied by the sample provider rather than from assay-based typing. Broad study findings and their caveats: Clinical and demographic metadata were provided uncurated, with the amount varying by source and participant.

Based on the germline V gene, the CDR1 and CDR2 sequences are SGHTA and FQGNSA. Measured from the cysteine to the phenylalanine, the CDR3 is 15 residues long. The DNA shown is the 45-base CDR3, in frame from base 1. V was cut back by 5 bases and J by 0 bases, leaving a gap of 11 bases between them. Each collaborating institution followed its own protocols to collect whole blood in K2EDTA tubes. For TCRbeta analysis, collaborators shipped samples as frozen whole blood, isolated PBMCs, or DNA extracted from either of those sample types. TCRbeta CDR3 regions were amplified from genomic DNA by means of the immunoSEQ Assay, a bias-controlled multiplex PCR. Turning to the authors' computational methods: The number of nucleated cells in each sample was estimated by amplification of reference gene primers within the assay. To quantify the absolute abundance of each unique TCRbeta CDR3 rearrangement, sequence reads were collapsed and filtered. For each sample, productive Simpson clonality was calculated as the square root of Simpson's diversity index across productive rearrangements. The clones in this table, taken by TCRdb from immuneACCESS, are in-frame only. Not every clone is retained; where verified, under half of the shortfall comes from an unresolved V gene, and the cause of the rest is unknown. V and J calls and clone size follow that table, whereas D and trimming were derived from the DNA. The sample table lists fewer than 200,000 clones, roughly 71% of them with a count of one. Less than 4.5% of the sample goes to the ten largest clones.

This clonotype originated in a woman aged 80 or older with acute or convalescent COVID-19. The V gene is TRBV7-2 and the J gene is TRBJ2-1; no D gene call is confident. Material for sequencing was peripheral blood. The CDR3 corresponds to CASSTDSSSYNEQFF. The bases read TGTGCCAGCAGCACCGACTCGAGCTCCTACAATGAGCAGTTCTTC.